Included here is one T cell receptor (beta chain) sequence, with context. These data originate in a study of OX40 agonist ivuxolimab in advanced cancers. Clones were read by immunoSEQ multiplex PCR, and TCRdb kept only the in-frame ones, dropping some. In the table there are over 60,000 clones, 89% of which are singletons. The germline gives CDR1 ENHRY, CDR2 SYGVKD. This CDR3 has 16 amino acids. The V gene lost 0 bases and the J gene lost 0 bases, with 10 bases spanning the gap. The source of this sequence is an adult with an advanced solid tumor such as melanoma, head and neck, liver or kidney cancer. The chain carries TRBV10-3 and TRBJ2-3; D remains unclear. Specimen: CD4+ or CD8+ T cells sorted from blood, collected in a trial of the OX40 agonist ivuxolimab. As DNA, the CDR3 is TGTGCCATCAGTGAGTCTGTGTTAACTAGCACAGATACGCAGTATTTT. This sequence encodes CAISESVLTSTDTQYF.